Listed below are T cell receptor beta chains from one sample, sequenced in a study of response to subunit inactivated influenza vaccine. One entry per CDR3 protein, called by TCRdb with MiXCR from the RT-PCR reads. The repertoire holds approximately 570,000 distinct CDR3 sequences, with 6% to 9% as singletons. The sample consisted of PBMCs from blood, taken less than 25 months after vaccination. The receptor source for this set is a man aged 45 to 75 who received an inactivated influenza vaccine. The CDR3 runs from the conserved cysteine through the conserved F or W. D genes are given only for firm matches. Not all rows give a size; the values are once, few, many and, for expanded clones, a class.

>TRBJ2-5|TRBV20-1|.|.
CSAVAILLGETQYF
TGCAGTGCTGTGGCGATCCTCCTGGGGGAGACCCAGTACTTC
>TRBJ1-5|TRBV29-1|.|.
CSVGEGPYQPQHF
TGCAGCGTTGGGGAGGGGCCCTATCAGCCCCAGCATTTT
>TRBJ1-1|TRBV12-3/TRBV12-4|.|few
CASSFSGGSTEAFF
TGTGCCAGCAGTTTTTCTGGGGGAAGCACTGAAGCTTTCTTT
>TRBJ2-1|TRBV4-3|.|many
CASSQGFYNEQFF
TGCGCCAGCAGCCAAGGCTTCTACAATGAGCAGTTCTTC
>TRBJ2-2|TRBV28|.|.
CASSRRLPMNTGELFF
TGTGCCAGCAGTAGGAGACTGCCAATGAACACCGGGGAGCTGTTTTTT
>TRBJ1-2|TRBV27|.|many
CASGGPSSRNYGYTF
TGTGCCAGCGGGGGACCCAGTAGTAGGAACTATGGCTACACCTTC
>TRBJ2-1|TRBV7-9|.|.
CASSLVFEPSGQFF
TGTGCCAGCAGCTTAGTATTCGAGCCCAGTGGGCAGTTCTTC
>TRBJ2-2|TRBV4-2|TRBD1|few
CASSQMTGTTGELFF
TGTGCCAGCAGCCAGATGACAGGGACCACCGGGGAGCTGTTTTTT
>TRBJ2-7|TRBV20-1|TRBD1|.
CSARDITGDLYEQYF
TGCAGTGCTAGAGACATAACAGGGGACCTTTACGAGCAGTACTTC
>TRBJ2-7|TRBV6-2/TRBV6-3|TRBD1|few
CASDRGLNEQYF
TGTGCCAGCGACAGGGGGCTAAACGAGCAGTACTTC
>TRBJ2-1|TRBV20-1|.|.
CSATSSYNEQFF
TGCAGTGCTACGAGCTCCTACAATGAGCAGTTCTTC
>TRBJ1-6|TRBV10-3|.|.
CAISESRGGSSPLHF
TGTGCCATCAGTGAGTCTAGGGGTGGGAGTTCACCCCTCCACTTT